This TCR beta chain came from a study of shared clonotypes between healthy human individuals. Study-level results: Among the subsets, naive ones generally showed larger estimated richness than memory ones.

For each subset, genomic DNA was distributed in equal portions over several immunoSEQ plates. This table comes from immunoSEQ multiplex PCR, and its TCRdb copy is limited to in-frame clones, with some not included. The table records about 2.3 million clones, approximately 90% of them present only once. With regard to this clone: The antigen is unknown.

Both subsets, CD45RA+ naive and CD45RA-negative memory, were split from the CD4+ cells. Germline lookup yields CDR1 SGDLS and CDR2 YYNGEE. J lost 7 bases, V lost 3 bases, and 9 bases had no gene match. This CDR3 is built from 15 residues. This TCR derives from a man younger than 35 in good health. Some clones in this sample may be carry-over from other donors' samples. V and J are TRBV9 and TRBJ1-4, with 7 bases lining up with TRBD1. Specimen: naive CD4+ T cells from PBMCs. Subset noted: CD45RA+ positively selected. For the CDR3, the DNA is TGTGCCAGCAGCGGGCAGGGACAGATTGGTGAAAAACTGTTTTTT. This encodes CASSGQGQIGEKLFF.